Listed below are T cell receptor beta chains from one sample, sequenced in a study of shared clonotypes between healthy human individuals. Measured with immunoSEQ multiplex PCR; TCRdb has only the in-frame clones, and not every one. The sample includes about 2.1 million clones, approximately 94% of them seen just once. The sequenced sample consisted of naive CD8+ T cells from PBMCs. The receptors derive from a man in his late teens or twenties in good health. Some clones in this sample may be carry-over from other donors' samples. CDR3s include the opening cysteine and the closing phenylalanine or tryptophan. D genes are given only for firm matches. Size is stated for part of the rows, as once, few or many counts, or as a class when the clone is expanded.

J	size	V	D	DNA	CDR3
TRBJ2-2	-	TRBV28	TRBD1	TGTGCCAGCAGTTTCTACAGGGGGGAATCGAACACCGGGGAGCTGTTTTTT	CASSFYRGESNTGELFF
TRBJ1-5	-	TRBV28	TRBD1	TGTGCCACTATTGACAGGGCACAGCCCCAGCATTTT	CATIDRAQPQHF
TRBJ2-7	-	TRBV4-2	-	TGTGCCAGCAGCCTATACCGGGGCAGCGACTACGAGCAGTACTTC	CASSLYRGSDYEQYF
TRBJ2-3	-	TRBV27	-	TGTGCCAGCAGTTGGCGCTCCACAGATACGCAGTATTTT	CASSWRSTDTQYF
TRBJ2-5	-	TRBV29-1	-	TGCAGCGTTGAAGAAGGGGGGGAGGGACTAAGGGAGACCCAGTACTTC	CSVEEGGEGLRETQYF
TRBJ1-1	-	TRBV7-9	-	TGTGCTATAGGAGGGGGGACGGAAGCTTTCTTT	CAIGGGTEAFF
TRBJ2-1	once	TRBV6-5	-	TGTGCCAGCAGTTACGGACTTCCGAGAGGCAATGAGCAGTTCTTC	CASSYGLPRGNEQFF
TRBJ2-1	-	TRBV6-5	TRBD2	TGTGCCAGCAGTAAACTAGCGGGGTGGAATGAGCAGTTCTTC	CASSKLAGWNEQFF
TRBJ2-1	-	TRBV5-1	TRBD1	TGCGCCAGCAGGTCCGGACAGGCCTTAAGGAATGAGCAGTTCTTC	CASRSGQALRNEQFF
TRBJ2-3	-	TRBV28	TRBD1	TGTGCCAGCAGTCCCCCCTCGGGACAGGGTTTTGCGACAGATACGCAGTATTTT	CASSPPSGQGFATDTQYF
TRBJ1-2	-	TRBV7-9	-	TGTGCCAGCAGCTTTCCAGGGAGCTATGGCTACACCTTC	CASSFPGSYGYTF
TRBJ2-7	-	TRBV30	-	TGTGCCTGGACCCCCGGTAGCGGCTACTCCTACGAGCAGTACTTC	CAWTPGSGYSYEQYF